What follows are 13 T cell receptor beta chains derived from one specimen sequenced in a study of OX40 agonist ivuxolimab in advanced cancers. Measured with immunoSEQ multiplex PCR; TCRdb has only the in-frame clones, and not every one. This sample has 90,000 to 100,000 clones, with roughly 89% found just once. The material was CD4+ or CD8+ T cells sorted from blood, obtained in a trial of the OX40 agonist ivuxolimab. These TCRs come from an adult with an advanced solid tumor such as melanoma, head and neck, liver or kidney cancer.

This sequence joins TRBV6-5 and TRBJ1-1; TRBD1 might be the D (6 bases). Germline V gene sequence: CDR1 MNHEY, CDR2 SVGAGI. This CDR3 spans 15 amino acids. Between the trimmed V and J ends, which lost 6 bases and 1 base, there was a span of 15 bases. The CDR3 loop reads CASRRGAGWNTEAFF. The DNA for the CDR3 is TGTGCCAGCAGGAGGGGGGCAGGGTGGAACACTGAAGCTTTCTTT.

The chain links TRBV5-1 to TRBJ2-2; 7 bases match TRBD2. Germline V gene sequence: CDR1 SGHRS, CDR2 YFSETQ. V lost 4 bases to trimming and J lost 4 bases; unmatched junction nucleotides: 1. The CDR3 runs to 13 residues. DNA for the CDR3: TGCGCCAGCAGCAGGGAGGGCACCGGGGAGCTGTTTTTT. Its translation: CASSREGTGELFF. Combining the CDR3 with reference TRBV5-1 and TRBJ2-2 gives the whole variable domain KAGVTQTPRYLIKTRGQQVTLSCSPISGHRSVSWYQQTPGQGLQFLFEYFSETQRNKGNFPGRFSGRQFSNSRSEMNVSTLELGDSALYLCASSREGTGELFFGEGSRLTVL.

This clone was observed a single time. The chain combines TRBV11-2 with TRBJ2-1; 8 bases map to TRBD1. This CDR3 spans 15 amino acids. With V trimmed by 7 bases and J by 6 bases, 11 bases remained unmatched. CDR1 is SGHAT, CDR2 FQNNGV, per germline. CDR3 amino acids: CASTQHRGDVNEQFF. The DNA of the CDR3 is TGTGCCAGCACCCAGCACAGGGGGGATGTCAATGAGCAGTTCTTC.

V is TRBV6-5 and J is TRBJ1-1; 10 nucleotides match TRBD1. Trimming cost V 6 bases and J 3 bases; bases outside gene matches: 7. Germline V gene lookup returns CDR1 MNHEY and CDR2 SVGAGI. The length of the CDR3 is 15 residues. In nucleotides, the CDR3 is TGTGCCAGCAGGCGAACCGGGACAGGGGACACTGAAGCTTTCTTT. Its protein is CASRRTGTGDTEAFF.

The chain is built from TRBV6-4 and TRBJ2-2, with D unclear. The length of the CDR3 is 11 residues. V was trimmed by 8 bases and J by 1 base, leaving 2 bases between them. CDR1 MRHNA and CDR2 SNTAGT come from the germline V gene. The chain's CDR3 is CASGNTGELFF. CDR3 bases: TGTGCCAGCGGGAACACCGGGGAGCTGTTTTTT.

The rearrangement uses TRBV5-1 and TRBJ1-5, with unresolved D. The CDR3 runs to 15 residues. Germline lookup yields CDR1 SGHRS and CDR2 YFSETQ. V gave up 4 bases and J gave up 0 bases, with 11 bases separating them. This CDR3 is CASSRDGYSNQPQHF. CDR3 sequence (DNA): TGCGCCAGCAGCAGAGACGGATATAGCAATCAGCCCCAGCATTTT.

About this clone itself: The same CDR3 is also encoded by other DNA sequences in this sample. The chain combines TRBV6-6 with TRBJ2-1, with 7 bases matching TRBD2. The trim removed 0 bases at V and 13 bases at J, leaving 9 bases unmatched. Germline V lookup: CDR1 MNHNY, CDR2 SVGAGI (reference sequence). The CDR3 is made up of 14 amino acids. The CDR3 DNA sequence: TGTGCCAGCAGTTACTCCAGGGAGGGCACTGAACAGTTCTTC. This sequence encodes CASSYSREGTEQFF.

The CDR3 spells CASSRDLAEKQYF. The CDR3 coding sequence is TGTGCCAGCAGCCGGGACCTCGCTGAGAAGCAGTACTTC. The J gene is TRBJ2-7, the V gene TRBV28; D could derive from TRBD1 or TRBD2 (5 bases each). The V end was cut by 6 bases, the J end by 8 bases, with 17 bases between. The V gene's germline CDR1 is MDHEN and CDR2 SYDVKM. The CDR3 runs to 13 residues.

The rearrangement uses TRBV11-2 and TRBJ2-1; 13 bases agree with TRBD2. The germline gives CDR1 SGHAT, CDR2 FQNNGV. This CDR3 is built from 17 residues. V trimming: 5 bases; J trimming: 9 bases; junction bases outside the gene matches: 13. The CDR3 reads CASSPTLAGGPGGEQFF. For the CDR3, the DNA is TGTGCCAGCAGCCCGACACTAGCGGGGGGGCCGGGCGGTGAGCAGTTCTTC.

The chain links TRBV6-5 to TRBJ2-2; D not certain. The CDR3 has 13 amino acids. V shed 2 bases and J shed 7 bases, with 8 bases lying between them. In germline, CDR1 is MNHEY, CDR2 SVGAGI. The CDR3 nucleotides are TGTGCCAGCAGTTACGGGCATCGCGGGGAGCTGTTTTTT. Residues: CASSYGHRGELFF.

The chain uses TRBV19 and TRBJ1-3; D remains unclear. The V and J ends lost 5 bases and 0 bases respectively, with 11 bases between them. The CDR3 loop spans 15 amino acids. Germline CDR1 and CDR2: LNHDA and SQIVND (reference sequence). This CDR3 reads CASSGLTPSGNTIYF. The CDR3 coding sequence is TGTGCCAGTAGTGGCCTCACCCCCTCTGGAAACACCATATATTTT.

The chain uses TRBV4-1 and TRBJ1-2; no definite D call. This CDR3 contains 17 residues. CDR1 MGHRA and CDR2 YSYEKL come from the germline V gene. With 0 bases removed from V and 0 bases from J, the gap between germline ends came to 14 bases. The CDR3 DNA sequence: TGCGCCAGCAGCCAAGAATGGTTTGACTCCTCTAACTATGGCTACACCTTC. Protein product: CASSQEWFDSSNYGYTF.

This clone was picked up one time. This sequence joins TRBV28 and TRBJ1-1; D ambiguous. The V gene lost 10 bases and the J gene lost 5 bases, with 8 bases spanning the gap. This CDR3 region has 10 residues. In germline, CDR1 is MDHEN, CDR2 SYDVKM. The CDR3, as DNA: TGTGCCACCCGGAGGACTGAAGCTTTCTTT. It encodes CATRRTEAFF.